This T cell receptor (beta chain) was obtained from a study of shared clonotypes between healthy human individuals. Study summary: CD4 naive and memory got three plates each, CD8 naive two, CD8 memory one.

Libraries were prepared by immunoSEQ multiplex PCR; TCRdb keeps only in-frame clonotypes and omits some of them. The sample lists 98,000 or so clones; under 70% were seen once. This clone was counted only a few times. The receptor comes from a woman under 40 in good health. The sequencing input was memory CD8+ T cells sorted from blood. Sample subset: CD45RO+ cells pooled with CCR7-negative TemRA cells.

Here the CDR3 reads CASSQEGGAFLYEQYF. CDR3 bases: TGCGCCAGCAGCCAAGAGGGAGGGGCTTTTCTCTACGAGCAGTACTTC. The rearrangement uses TRBV4-1 and TRBJ2-7; 7 positions match TRBD2. Trimming took 0 bases from V and 3 from J; bases not matched to a gene: 8. From germline, CDR1 is MGHRA and CDR2 YSYEKL. The CDR3 is 16 residues long.